The 9 T cell receptor beta chains given below trace back to one sample, sequenced in a study of T-cell reconstitution after alpha-beta-depleted transplantation in children. Unique molecular identifiers were built into the TCRbeta library. TCRdb fed the PCR reads into MiXCR, producing one record per CDR3 protein. The sample lists 700,000 to 950,000 distinct CDR3 sequences, approximately 15% occurring once. The source material was PBMCs, mostly from graft donor cells, sampled 360 days after TCRalphabeta/CD19-depleted stem cell transplant. The receptor set was obtained from a male patient between 10 and 17 years old who had a stem cell transplant for acute lymphoblastic leukemia, so the T cells may come from the graft donor.

This clonotype turned up a few times. The chain couples TRBV27 to TRBJ2-2; the match to TRBD1 covers 8 bases. The CDR3 is 16 residues long. V lost 5 bases, J lost 4 bases, and 9 bases stayed unmatched. Per germline, CDR1 MNHEY and CDR2 SMNVEV (reference sequence). The CDR3 DNA is TGTGCCAGCAGTCCGCTAGGACAGGGCCGCACCGGGGAGCTGTTTTTT. It specifies CASSPLGQGRTGELFF.

This clonotype came up many times. The chain joins TRBV29-1 to TRBJ2-7, with a weak D call TRBD1 (5 bases). The germline CDR1 and CDR2 sequences are SQVTM and ANQGSEA. Trimming shortened V by 4 bases and J by 2 bases, and 15 bases separated the two germline ends. This CDR3 is 14 amino acids long. Here the CDR3 DNA reads TGCAGCGTTGTGGACACCGGGCGAACCTACGAGCAGTACTTC. Its protein is CSVVDTGRTYEQYF.

A few counts support this clonotype. The chain uses TRBV29-1 and TRBJ1-2; weak D call: TRBD1 (5 bases). The CDR3 is 11 residues long. V gave up 4 bases and J gave up 5 bases, with 8 bases separating them. Germline V gene lookup returns CDR1 SQVTM and CDR2 ANQGSEA. The CDR3 loop is CSVVRQYGYTF. CDR3 in DNA: TGCAGCGTTGTTCGACAGTATGGCTACACCTTC.

The sample holds a few counts of this clonotype. This rearrangement joins TRBV11-2 to TRBJ2-1; D possibly corresponds to TRBD2 (5 bases). The V and J ends lost 0 bases and 8 bases respectively, with 17 bases between them. Germline V gene data show CDR1 as SGHAT and CDR2 as FQNNGV. This CDR3 has 16 residues. The CDR3 spells CASSLEIIGGFHEQFF. The CDR3 DNA reads TGTGCCAGCAGCTTAGAAATCATTGGAGGATTCCATGAGCAGTTCTTC.

This clonotype was seen a few times. The chain is built from TRBV29-1 and TRBJ2-1; D is uncertain. V lost 5 bases, J lost 7 bases, and 6 bases lay in between. The CDR3 runs to 10 residues. Germline CDR1 SQVTM, CDR2 ANQGSEA. The CDR3 here is CSVTRNEQFF. CDR3 nucleotide sequence: TGCAGCGTTACCCGAAATGAGCAGTTCTTC.

The chain combines TRBV2 with TRBJ1-3; TRBD1 might be the D (5 bases). CDR1 SNHLY and CDR2 FYNNEI come from the germline V gene. The CDR3 runs 15 residues. The ends were cut back, 5 bases at V and 10 bases at J, with 21 bases in the middle. CDR3 DNA sequence: TGTGCCAGCAGTCCGGCGGAACTCTGGAAGGGGACCATATATTTT. This translates into CASSPAELWKGTIYF.

This clonotype was counted a few times. This chain uses TRBV5-1 with TRBJ1-2; D not resolved. Trimming shortened V by 3 bases and J by 5 bases, and 20 bases separated the two germline ends. Germline assignment: CDR1 SGHRS and CDR2 YFSETQ. The CDR3 consists of 16 residues. The CDR3 bases are TGCGCCAGCAGCTCGACTGCCGGCGGGGAACGGTATGGCTACACCTTC. Amino acids: CASSSTAGGERYGYTF.

This clonotype was seen only a few times. V gene TRBV3-1 combines with J gene TRBJ2-5; D call uncertain. Germline V lookup: CDR1 LGHDT, CDR2 YNNKEL (reference sequence). Trimming left V 4 bases short and J 1 base short, with 10 bases between. This CDR3 is 14 amino acids long. Here the CDR3 reads CASSPLLTQETQYF. Written as DNA, the CDR3 is TGTGCCAGCAGCCCTCTCCTGACCCAAGAGACCCAGTACTTC.

The chain couples TRBV6-5 to TRBJ1-5; a weak D match, TRBD1 (5 bases). Trimming removed 2 bases from V and 1 base from J, with 9 bases in between. The germline CDR1 and CDR2 sequences are MNHEY and SVGAGI. CDR3 length: 15 amino acids. The CDR3 coding sequence is TGTGCCAGCAGTTACGGGGGACTAAGCAATCAGCCCCAGCATTTT. This sequence encodes CASSYGGLSNQPQHF.